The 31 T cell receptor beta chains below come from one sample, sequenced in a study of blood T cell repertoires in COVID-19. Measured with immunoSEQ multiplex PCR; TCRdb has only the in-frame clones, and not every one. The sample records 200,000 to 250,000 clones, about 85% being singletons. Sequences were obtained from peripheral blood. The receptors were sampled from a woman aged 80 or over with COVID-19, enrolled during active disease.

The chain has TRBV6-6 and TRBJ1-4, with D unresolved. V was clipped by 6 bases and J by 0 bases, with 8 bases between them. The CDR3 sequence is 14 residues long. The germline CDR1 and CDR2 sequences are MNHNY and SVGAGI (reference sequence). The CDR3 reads CASSLGATNEKLFF. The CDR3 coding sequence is TGTGCCAGCAGCCTCGGAGCAACTAATGAAAAACTGTTTTTT.

CDR3 nucleotide sequence: TGTGCCAGCAGTTTAATGGGCGGGGGCACAGATACGCAGTATTTT. Translation gives CASSLMGGGTDTQYF. The chain combines TRBV27 with TRBJ2-3; TRBD2 might be the D (6 bases). The V gene's germline CDR1 is MNHEY and CDR2 SMNVEV (reference sequence). The CDR3 loop spans 15 amino acids. V lost 2 bases and J lost 1, with 10 bases in between.

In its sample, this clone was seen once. The CDR3 region has the DNA TGTGCCAGCAGCCCACATCCCGGGACAGGGGATGGCTACACCTTC. Its translation is CASSPHPGTGDGYTF. The V call is TRBV28, the J call TRBJ1-2; 10 bases map to TRBD1. With V trimmed by 6 bases and J by 6 bases, 10 bases remained unmatched. The germline gives CDR1 MDHEN, CDR2 SYDVKM. This CDR3 region has 15 residues.

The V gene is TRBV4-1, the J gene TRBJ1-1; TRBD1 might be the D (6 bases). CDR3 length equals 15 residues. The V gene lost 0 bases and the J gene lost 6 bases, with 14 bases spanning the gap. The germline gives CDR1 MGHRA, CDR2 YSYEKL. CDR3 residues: CASSQDQGISPEAFF. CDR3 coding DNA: TGCGCCAGCAGCCAAGATCAGGGGATTTCTCCTGAAGCTTTCTTT.

For the CDR3, the DNA is TGCAGTGCTAGTTCAAGGGCGGGGAACACAGATACGCAGTATTTT. Its protein product is CSASSRAGNTDTQYF. This chain uses TRBV20-1 with TRBJ2-3; tentatively, D is TRBD2 (6 bases). V dropped 3 bases and J dropped 2 bases, with 15 bases sitting between them. Germline loops: CDR1 DFQATT, CDR2 SNEGSKA (reference sequence). The CDR3 length is 15 residues.

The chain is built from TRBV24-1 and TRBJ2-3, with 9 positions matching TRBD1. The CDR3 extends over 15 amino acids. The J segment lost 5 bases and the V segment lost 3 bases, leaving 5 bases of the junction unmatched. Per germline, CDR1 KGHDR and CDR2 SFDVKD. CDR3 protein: CATSDRTGELDTQYF. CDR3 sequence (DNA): TGTGCCACCAGTGATCGGACAGGGGAACTAGATACGCAGTATTTT.

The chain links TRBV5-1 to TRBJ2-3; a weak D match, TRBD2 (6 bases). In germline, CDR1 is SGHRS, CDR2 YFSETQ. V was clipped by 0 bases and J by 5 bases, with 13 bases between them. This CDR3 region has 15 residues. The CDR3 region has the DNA TGCGCCAGCAGCTTGGCCGGGCTAGCGATAGATACGCAGTATTTT. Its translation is CASSLAGLAIDTQYF.

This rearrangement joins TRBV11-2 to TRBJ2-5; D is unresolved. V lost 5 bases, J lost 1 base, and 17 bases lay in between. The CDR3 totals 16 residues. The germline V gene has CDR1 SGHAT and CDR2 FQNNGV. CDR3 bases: TGTGCCAGCAGCCCCCTCGTAGCCGGTGGCCAAGAGACCCAGTACTTC. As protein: CASSPLVAGGQETQYF. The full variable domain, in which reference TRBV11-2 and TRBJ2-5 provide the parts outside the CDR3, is EAGVAQSPRYKIIEKRQSVAFWCNPISGHATLYWYQQILGQGPKLLIQFQNNGVVDDSQLPKDRFSAERLKGVDSTLKIQPAKLEDSAVYLCASSPLVAGGQETQYFGPGTRLLVL.

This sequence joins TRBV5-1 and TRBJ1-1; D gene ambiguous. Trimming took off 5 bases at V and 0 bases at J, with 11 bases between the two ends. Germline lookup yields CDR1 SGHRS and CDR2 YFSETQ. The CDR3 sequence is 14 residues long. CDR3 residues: CASSLDPMNTEAFF. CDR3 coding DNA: TGCGCCAGCAGTTTAGATCCAATGAACACTGAAGCTTTCTTT.

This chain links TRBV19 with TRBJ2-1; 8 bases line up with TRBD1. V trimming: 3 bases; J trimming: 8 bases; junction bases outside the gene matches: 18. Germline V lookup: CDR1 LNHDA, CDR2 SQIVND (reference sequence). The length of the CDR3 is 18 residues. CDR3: CASSMILGKQGERYEQFF. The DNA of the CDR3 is TGTGCCAGTAGTATGATCCTTGGTAAACAGGGGGAAAGATATGAGCAGTTCTTC. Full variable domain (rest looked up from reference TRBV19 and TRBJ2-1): DGGITQSPKYLFRKEGQNVTLSCEQNLNHDAMYWYRQDPGQGLRLIYYSQIVNDFQKGDIAEGYSVSREKKESFPLTVTSAQKNPTAFYLCASSMILGKQGERYEQFFGPGTRLTVL.

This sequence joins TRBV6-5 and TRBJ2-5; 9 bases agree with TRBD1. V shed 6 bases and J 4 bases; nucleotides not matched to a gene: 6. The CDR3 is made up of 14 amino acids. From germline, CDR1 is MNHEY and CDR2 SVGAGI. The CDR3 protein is CASRQQGAGETQYF. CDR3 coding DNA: TGTGCCAGCAGACAACAGGGGGCAGGAGAGACCCAGTACTTC.

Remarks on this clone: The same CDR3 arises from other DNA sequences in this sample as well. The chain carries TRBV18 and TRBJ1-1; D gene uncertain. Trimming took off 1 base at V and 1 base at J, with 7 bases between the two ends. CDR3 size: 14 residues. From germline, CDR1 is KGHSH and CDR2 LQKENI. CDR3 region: CASSPLEGNTEAFF. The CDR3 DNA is TGTGCCAGCTCACCACTGGAGGGGAACACTGAAGCTTTCTTT.

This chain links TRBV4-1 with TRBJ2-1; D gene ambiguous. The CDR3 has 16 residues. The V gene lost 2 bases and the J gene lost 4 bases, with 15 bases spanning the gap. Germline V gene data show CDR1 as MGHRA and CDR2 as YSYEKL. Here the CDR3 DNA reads TGCGCCAGCAGCCAATCCTGGGCCCAGAGTTACAATGAGCAGTTCTTC. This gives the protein CASSQSWAQSYNEQFF.

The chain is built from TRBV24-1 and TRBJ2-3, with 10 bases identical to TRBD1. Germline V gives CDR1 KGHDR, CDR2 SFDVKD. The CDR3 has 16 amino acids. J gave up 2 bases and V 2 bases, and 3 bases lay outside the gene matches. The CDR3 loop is CATSDSGTGATDTQYF. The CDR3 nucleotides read TGTGCCACCAGTGATTCGGGGACAGGGGCCACAGATACGCAGTATTTT.

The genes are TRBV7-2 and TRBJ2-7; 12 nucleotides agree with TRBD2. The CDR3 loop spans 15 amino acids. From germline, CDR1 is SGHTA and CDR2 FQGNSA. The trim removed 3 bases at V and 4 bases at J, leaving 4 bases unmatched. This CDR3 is CASSLTSGGQYEQYV. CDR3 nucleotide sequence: TGTGCCAGCAGCTTGACTAGCGGGGGCCAATACGAGCAGTACGTC.

The CDR3 is CASSPGTGNYEQYV. The CDR3 DNA sequence: TGTGCCAGCTCTCCCGGGACAGGGAACTACGAGCAGTACGTC. The chain is built from TRBV18 and TRBJ2-7; the match to TRBD1 covers 9 bases. This CDR3 has 14 amino acids. From germline, CDR1 is KGHSH and CDR2 LQKENI. V shed 6 bases, J shed 3 bases, and the junction held 6 bases outside the gene matches.

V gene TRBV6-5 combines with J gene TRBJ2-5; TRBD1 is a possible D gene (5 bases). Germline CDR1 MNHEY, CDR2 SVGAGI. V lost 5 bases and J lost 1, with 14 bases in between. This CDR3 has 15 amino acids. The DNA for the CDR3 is TGTGCCAGCAGTCGCCAGGGAAACCTCCAAGAGACCCAGTACTTC. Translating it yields CASSRQGNLQETQYF.

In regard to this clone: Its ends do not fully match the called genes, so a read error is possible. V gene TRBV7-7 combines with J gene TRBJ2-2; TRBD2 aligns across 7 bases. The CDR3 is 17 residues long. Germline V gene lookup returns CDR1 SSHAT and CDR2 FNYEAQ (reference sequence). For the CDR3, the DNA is TGTGCTAGCAGCTTAGGTGTCGGGAGGTCGAACACCGGGGAGCTGTTTTTT. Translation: CASSLGVGRSNTGELFF.

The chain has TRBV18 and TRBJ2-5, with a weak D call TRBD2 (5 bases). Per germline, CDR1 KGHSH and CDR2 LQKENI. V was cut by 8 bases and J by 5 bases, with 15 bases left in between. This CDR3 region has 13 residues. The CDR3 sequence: CASRSGVVETQYF. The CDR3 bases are TGTGCCAGCCGCTCCGGGGTTGTGGAGACCCAGTACTTC.

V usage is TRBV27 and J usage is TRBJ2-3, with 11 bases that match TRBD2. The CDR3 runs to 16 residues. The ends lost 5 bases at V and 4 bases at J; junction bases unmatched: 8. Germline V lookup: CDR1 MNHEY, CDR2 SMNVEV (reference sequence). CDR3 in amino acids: CASSPLAGGGADTQYF. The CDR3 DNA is TGTGCCAGCAGTCCTCTAGCGGGGGGAGGCGCAGATACGCAGTATTTT.

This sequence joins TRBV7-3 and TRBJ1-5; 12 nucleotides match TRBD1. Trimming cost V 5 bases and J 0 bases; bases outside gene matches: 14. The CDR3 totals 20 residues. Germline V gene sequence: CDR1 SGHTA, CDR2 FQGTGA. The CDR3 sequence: CASSTRDRGRVGYSNQPQHF. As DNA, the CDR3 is TGTGCCAGCAGCACCCGGGACAGGGGGCGGGTGGGGTATAGCAATCAGCCCCAGCATTTT. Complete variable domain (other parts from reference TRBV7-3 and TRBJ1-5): GAGVSQTPSNKVTEKGKYVELRCDPISGHTALYWYRQSLGQGPEFLIYFQGTGAADDSGLPNDRFFAVRPEGSVSTLKIQRTERGDSAVYLCASSTRDRGRVGYSNQPQHFGDGTRLSIL.

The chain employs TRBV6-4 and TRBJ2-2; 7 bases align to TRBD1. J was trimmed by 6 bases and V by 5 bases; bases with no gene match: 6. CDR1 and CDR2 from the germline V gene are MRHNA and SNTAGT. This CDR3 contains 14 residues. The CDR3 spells CASSPDRVAGELFF. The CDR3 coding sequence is TGTGCCAGCAGTCCCGACAGGGTCGCCGGGGAGCTGTTTTTT.

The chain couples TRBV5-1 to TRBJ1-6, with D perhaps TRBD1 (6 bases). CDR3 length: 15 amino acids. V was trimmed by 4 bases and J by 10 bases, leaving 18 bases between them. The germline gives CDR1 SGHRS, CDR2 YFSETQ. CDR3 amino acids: CASSIIPGEGSPLHF. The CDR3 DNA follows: TGCGCCAGCAGCATAATACCAGGGGAGGGATCACCCCTCCACTTT.

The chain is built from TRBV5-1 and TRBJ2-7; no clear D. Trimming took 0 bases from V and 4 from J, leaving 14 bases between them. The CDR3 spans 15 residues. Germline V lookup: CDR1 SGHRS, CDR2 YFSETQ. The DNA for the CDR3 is TGCGCCAGCAGCTTGGGAGGCAGTCAGACTTACGAGCAGTACTTC. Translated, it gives CASSLGGSQTYEQYF.

Here the CDR3 DNA reads TGTGCCAGCAGGGCAGGGGCGACGAACACTGAAGCTTTCTTT. Translation: CASRAGATNTEAFF. V is TRBV2 and J is TRBJ1-1; the D gene is possibly TRBD1 (6 bases). Germline CDR1 is SNHLY and CDR2 is FYNNEI. V was pared by 6 bases and J by 1 base, with 12 bases between. The CDR3 sequence is 14 residues long.

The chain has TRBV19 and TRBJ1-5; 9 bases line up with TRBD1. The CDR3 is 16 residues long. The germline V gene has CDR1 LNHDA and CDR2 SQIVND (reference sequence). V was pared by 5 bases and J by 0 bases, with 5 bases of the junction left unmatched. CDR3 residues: CASSLGTGPSNQPQHF. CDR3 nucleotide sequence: TGTGCCAGTAGTCTCGGGACAGGGCCTAGCAATCAGCCCCAGCATTTT.

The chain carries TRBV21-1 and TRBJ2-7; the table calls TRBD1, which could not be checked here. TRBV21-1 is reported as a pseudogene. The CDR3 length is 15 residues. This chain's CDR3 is CASSLMANRGHEQYV. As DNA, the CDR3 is TGTGCCAGCAGTTTGATGGCAAACAGGGGCCACGAGCAGTACGTC.

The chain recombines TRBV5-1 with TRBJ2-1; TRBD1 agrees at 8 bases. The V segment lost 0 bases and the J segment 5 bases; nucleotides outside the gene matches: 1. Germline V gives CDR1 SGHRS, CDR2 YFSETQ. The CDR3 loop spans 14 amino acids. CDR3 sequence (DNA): TGCGCCAGCAGCTTGGGGACAGGGAACAATGAGCAGTTCTTC. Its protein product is CASSLGTGNNEQFF.

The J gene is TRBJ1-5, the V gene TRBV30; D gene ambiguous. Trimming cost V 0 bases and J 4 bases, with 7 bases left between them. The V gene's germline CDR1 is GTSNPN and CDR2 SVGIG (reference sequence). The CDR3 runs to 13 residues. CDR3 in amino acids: CAWSVQRNQPQHF. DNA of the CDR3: TGTGCCTGGAGTGTTCAGCGGAATCAGCCCCAGCATTTT.

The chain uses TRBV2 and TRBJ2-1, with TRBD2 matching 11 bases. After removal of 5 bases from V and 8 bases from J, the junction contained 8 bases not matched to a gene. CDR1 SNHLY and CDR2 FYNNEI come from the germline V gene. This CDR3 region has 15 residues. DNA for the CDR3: TGTGCCAGCAGTCGCCTAGCGGGGGGCGGAGATGAGCAGTTCTTC. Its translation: CASSRLAGGGDEQFF.

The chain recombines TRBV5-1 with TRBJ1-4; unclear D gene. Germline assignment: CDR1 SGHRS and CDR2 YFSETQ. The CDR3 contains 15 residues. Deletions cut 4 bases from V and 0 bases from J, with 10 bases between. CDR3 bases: TGCGCCAGCAGCCCGGTCGGGGCAACTAATGAAAAACTGTTTTTT. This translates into CASSPVGATNEKLFF.